Below, 15 T cell receptor beta chains from the same sample are listed, as sequenced in a study of T-cell reconstitution after alpha-beta-depleted transplantation in children. Unique molecular identifiers were used in preparing the TCRbeta library. TCRdb used MiXCR to reprocess the PCR reads, holding one entry per CDR3 protein. The sample has 190,000 or so distinct CDR3 sequences, around 7% seen once. The source material was PBMCs from the stem cell graft donor, sampled from the stem cell graft. The receptors were gathered from a human donor who donated a stem cell graft to a child with Wiskott-Aldrich syndrome.

This clonotype turned up a few times. V is TRBV5-1 and J is TRBJ2-6, with 7 bases that match TRBD2. The V gene end was trimmed by 6 bases and the J gene end by 0 bases; junction bases not matched to a gene: 3. The CDR3 runs 15 residues. The germline V gene encodes CDR1 SGHRS and CDR2 YFSETQ. The DNA for the CDR3 is TGCGCCAGCACCAGGGAGGGCTCTGGGGCCAACGTCCTGACTTTC. Translated, it gives CASTREGSGANVLTF.

This clonotype was detected a few times. V and J are TRBV18 and TRBJ2-2; D might be TRBD1 (6 bases). This CDR3 has 16 amino acids. V dropped 2 bases and J dropped 1 base, with 11 bases sitting between them. Germline V gives CDR1 KGHSH, CDR2 LQKENI. For the CDR3, the DNA is TGTGCCAGCTCACCATCTACAGGGTGGAACACCGGGGAGCTGTTTTTT. As protein: CASSPSTGWNTGELFF.

This clonotype was counted ten times or more. The V call is TRBV15, the J call TRBJ2-7; TRBD1 is a possible D gene (5 bases). CDR1 LNHNV and CDR2 YYDKDF come from the germline V gene (reference sequence). This CDR3 contains 14 residues. V was clipped by 0 bases and J by 3 bases, with 9 bases between them. CDR3 coding DNA: TGTGCCACCAGCAGAGATTTCCAGGGCTACGAGCAGTACTTC. Amino acids: CATSRDFQGYEQYF.

In the case of this clonotype: A read error may explain this, as a much larger clone is one base away. This chain links TRBV7-2 with TRBJ1-2, with 7 bases aligning to TRBD1. The CDR3 has 15 residues. Germline V gene data show CDR1 as SGHTA and CDR2 as FQGNSA. Trimming cost V 4 bases and J 3 bases; bases outside gene matches: 8. The CDR3 coding sequence is TGTGCCAGCAGCTACTCAGGGGGAGTGGACTATGGCTACACCTTC. Translating it yields CASSYSGGVDYGYTF.

The V call is TRBV11-2, the J call TRBJ1-1; D gene unclear. The CDR3 is made up of 14 amino acids. Per the germline V gene, CDR1 is SGHAT and CDR2 is FQNNGV. The V end was cut by 2 bases, the J end by 0 bases, with 7 bases between. CDR3 bases: TGTGCCAGCAGCTTATACCGGATGAACACTGAAGCTTTCTTT. It translates to CASSLYRMNTEAFF. The full variable domain, in which reference TRBV11-2 and TRBJ1-1 provide the parts outside the CDR3, is EAGVAQSPRYKIIEKRQSVAFWCNPISGHATLYWYQQILGQGPKLLIQFQNNGVVDDSQLPKDRFSAERLKGVDSTLKIQPAKLEDSAVYLCASSLYRMNTEAFFGQGTRLTVV.

At least ten counts were recorded for this clonotype. This chain uses TRBV20-1 with TRBJ2-3, with D perhaps matching TRBD1 (6 bases). CDR3 size: 14 residues. Germline loops: CDR1 DFQATT, CDR2 SNEGSKA (reference sequence). V lost 1 base and J 2 bases, leaving 10 bases between the germline ends. Here the CDR3 reads CSARGQGITDTQYF. The CDR3 nucleotides read TGCAGTGCTAGAGGTCAGGGGATCACAGATACGCAGTATTTT.

This clonotype was counted at least ten times. The chain joins TRBV12-3 or TRBV12-4 to TRBJ2-3, with TRBD1 as a possible D gene (6 bases). V was trimmed by 8 bases and J by 4 bases, leaving 16 bases between them. This CDR3 region has 14 residues. The CDR3 sequence is CASSSLGGPDTQYF. CDR3 nucleotides: TGTGCCAGCTCCTCACTAGGGGGACCAGATACGCAGTATTTT.

This clonotype has at least ten counts. The V gene is TRBV12-3 or TRBV12-4, the J gene TRBJ2-4; D may match TRBD1 or TRBD2 (5 bases each). The V and J ends lost 5 bases and 6 bases respectively, with 17 bases between them. The CDR3 loop spans 15 amino acids. Here the CDR3 DNA reads TGTGCCAGCAGTAACCGGGACGGCAACCTAAACATTCAGTACTTC. Protein: CASSNRDGNLNIQYF.

Ten or more counts support this clonotype. The chain joins TRBV20-1 to TRBJ2-7, with D perhaps assigned TRBD1 or TRBD2 (5 bases each). CDR1 DFQATT and CDR2 SNEGSKA come from the germline V gene (reference sequence). The CDR3 extends over 14 amino acids. Trimming left V 6 bases short and J 3 bases short, with 18 bases between. CDR3 bases: TGCAGTGCCCCGGGACGGAAAAGGGGCTACGAGCAGTACTTC. Amino acid sequence: CSAPGRKRGYEQYF.

This clonotype was found many times. The chain recombines TRBV12-3 or TRBV12-4 with TRBJ2-3; D may be TRBD1 (6 bases). This CDR3 is 15 amino acids long. The germline V and J ends were trimmed by 4 bases and 2 bases, with 13 bases remaining between them. CDR3 amino acids: CASSSLGQYTDTQYF. The CDR3, as DNA: TGTGCCAGCAGTTCCCTCGGACAGTACACAGATACGCAGTATTTT.

This clonotype showed up just a few times. The J gene is TRBJ1-3, the V gene TRBV12-3 or TRBV12-4; D unresolved. The germline V and J ends were trimmed by 3 bases and 4 bases, with 19 bases remaining between them. The CDR3 is 17 residues long. CDR3 sequence: CASSFARRWVAGNTIYF. CDR3 nucleotide sequence: TGTGCCAGCAGTTTCGCCAGGAGGTGGGTGGCCGGAAACACCATATATTTT.

This clonotype was picked up many times. The V and J genes are TRBV7-8 and TRBJ1-2, with D possibly TRBD1 on 5 matching bases. V lost 1 base to trimming and J lost 6 bases, with 15 bases between them. The germline V gene has CDR1 SGHVS and CDR2 FQNEAQ. The CDR3 is made up of 15 amino acids. In DNA, the CDR3 is TGTGCCAGCAGCTTAGAGTCCGGACAAGGGCATGGCTACACCTTC. Amino acids: CASSLESGQGHGYTF.

In this sample, this clonotype turned up many times. The chain's CDR3 is CASSLWRNNNEQFF. The CDR3 DNA sequence: TGTGCCAGCAGCTTGTGGAGAAACAACAATGAGCAGTTCTTC. V is TRBV5-5 and J is TRBJ2-1, with no clear D. The CDR3 is 14 residues long. Trimming removed 1 base from V and 5 bases from J, with 10 bases in between. The V gene's germline CDR1 is SGHKS and CDR2 YYEKEE (reference sequence).

There are a few counts of this clonotype. The chain joins TRBV15 to TRBJ2-5; no definite D call. From germline, CDR1 is LNHNV and CDR2 YYDKDF (reference sequence). The CDR3 runs to 17 residues. V lost 0 bases and J 2 bases, leaving 16 bases between the germline ends. The CDR3 reads CATSRDPLRAGQETQYF. CDR3 sequence (DNA): TGTGCCACCAGCAGAGATCCTCTCCGGGCCGGTCAAGAGACCCAGTACTTC.

This clonotype was observed many times. The V and J genes are TRBV4-3 and TRBJ1-4, with D unclear. V was pared by 2 bases and J by 4 bases, with 8 bases between. Per germline, CDR1 LGHNA and CDR2 YSLEER. This CDR3 spans 14 amino acids. CDR3 coding DNA: TGCGCCAGCAGCCAACGGGGTAGTAATGAAAAACTGTTTTTT. It encodes CASSQRGSNEKLFF.